The T cell receptor beta chain under discussion was sequenced for a study of blood T cell repertoires in COVID-19. Study-wide context: From the United States, Italy and Spain came samples of acute and convalescent COVID-19. T cells, B-cell-depleted T cells, or PBMCs provided the cDNA or gDNA that served as material.

Repertoires were generated with immunoSEQ multiplex PCR, while TCRdb's copy carries only in-frame clones and drops some. Among approximately 110,000 clones listed, approximately 90% were seen once. The germline CDR1 and CDR2 sequences are SGHVS and FQNEAQ. CDR3 length: 17 residues. V lost 1 base and J 4 bases, leaving 14 bases between the germline ends. This clone was found once. This chain joins TRBV7-8 and TRBJ1-6; no clear D. This sequence was found in a man aged 50 or older with COVID-19, enrolled during active disease. The sequencing input was peripheral blood. The CDR3 DNA is TGTGCCAGCAGCTTAGTCCCAGCTAGGTCATATAATTCACCCCTCCACTTT. It translates to CASSLVPARSYNSPLHF.